This TCR beta chain came from a study of metastatic and nonmetastatic thyroid tumors. Study-wide background: Repertoire comparisons spanned blood and tumor or nodule tissue from malignant and benign thyroid patients.

TCRdb ran MiXCR on the PCR reads. The repertoire consists of roughly 64,000 clones, with just over 4% occurring once and the leading ten covering about a fifth. Study-level findings and limits: It was reportedly found that TCR beta diversity was significantly higher in malignant thyroid tumors than in benign nodules, a difference seen in both blood and tumor samples.

There are many counts of this clone. Its cognate antigen is unknown. Trimming left V 2 bases short and J 2 bases short, with 15 bases between. The germline gives CDR1 MNHEY, CDR2 SVGAGI. The CDR3 spans 16 residues. Nobody among the patients had been given any treatment before thyroid surgery. The chain recombines TRBV6-5 with TRBJ1-2; tentatively, D is TRBD1 (5 bases). The material sequenced was blood. The TCR was taken from a female donor with papillary thyroid cancer or a benign thyroid nodule (not recorded which). Some clones in this sample may be carry-over from other donors' samples. CDR3: CASSYQGPGGNYGYTF. The CDR3 DNA reads TGTGCCAGCAGTTACCAGGGCCCCGGGGGGAACTATGGCTACACCTTC.